This is a list of T cell receptor beta chains from one sample in a study of technical replicates of blood from several donors. Data came from immunoSEQ multiplex PCR; TCRdb stores just in-frame clones and leaves some out. Among approximately 75,000 clones listed, around 97% were seen once. Sequenced input: T cells isolated from PBMCs. The receptors originated from a human donor in good health. CDR3s include the opening cysteine and the closing phenylalanine or tryptophan. D genes are given only for firm matches. Clone size appears in some rows only: once, few, many, or a class for an expanded clone.

CDR3nt	CDR3aa	d_gene	abundance	v_gene	j_gene
TGTGCCACCAGCAGAGGTTCTATCGGGGAGACCCAGTACTTC	CATSRGSIGETQYF	NA	NA	TRBV15	TRBJ2-5
TGTGCCAGCAGCTTAGAAACCCACGGACAGGTCATGAACACTGAAGCTTTCTTT	CASSLETHGQVMNTEAFF	TRBD1	NA	TRBV11-2	TRBJ1-1
TGTGCCAGCAGTCCCTCAGGGATGAACACTGAAGCTTTCTTT	CASSPSGMNTEAFF	NA	NA	TRBV5-8	TRBJ1-1
TGCGCCAGCAGCCAGCGGGAAGCCTACGAGCAGTACTTC	CASSQREAYEQYF	NA	once	TRBV4-1	TRBJ2-7
TGTGCCAGCTCACGGGGTGAGGTTGGGCGGGGAACCTACGAGCAGTACTTC	CASSRGEVGRGTYEQYF	NA	NA	TRBV18	TRBJ2-7
TGCGCCAGCAGAAGGGACAGGGTTTTTGAGCAGTTCTTC	CASRRDRVFEQFF	TRBD1	NA	TRBV5-1	TRBJ2-1
TGTGCCAGCAGCCGGACTAGCGGGGGGGCCGATGAGCAGTTCTTC	CASSRTSGGADEQFF	TRBD2	NA	TRBV5-4	TRBJ2-1
TGTGCCAGCAGTAAACTAGCGGGAGATGCCGGGGAGCTGTTTTTT	CASSKLAGDAGELFF	TRBD2	NA	TRBV2	TRBJ2-2
TGTGCCAGCTCACCGACTAGCGGGAGCTACGAGCAGTACTTC	CASSPTSGSYEQYF	TRBD2	NA	TRBV18	TRBJ2-7
TGTGCCAGCAGCTTCGATCTTGCCCATCTAGAATTCTCTGGAAACACCATATATTTT	CASSFDLAHLEFSGNTIYF	NA	NA	TRBV11-3	TRBJ1-3
TGTGCCAGTAGTATAGAAGCAGGGGGCTTGTACAATGAGCAGTTCTTC	CASSIEAGGLYNEQFF	TRBD1	NA	TRBV19	TRBJ2-1
TGTGCCAGCAGCACGCTGACTAGCGGAAGTCAAGAGACCCAGTACTTC	CASSTLTSGSQETQYF	TRBD2	once	TRBV11-2	TRBJ2-5
TGCAGCGTTGTTAGGACTAGCGGGAGAACAGATACGCAGTATTTT	CSVVRTSGRTDTQYF	TRBD2	NA	TRBV29-1	TRBJ2-3
TGCGCCAGCAGCTTGGCCTTGGGGGGTCCCAAATCGCAGTATTTT	CASSLALGGPKSQYF	NA	NA	TRBV5-1	TRBJ2-3
TGCGCCAGCAGCTTCGGATTAAGCGTCAACGGCTACACCTTC	CASSFGLSVNGYTF	NA	NA	TRBV5-1	TRBJ1-2
TGTGCCAGCAGCACCTCCAGGGATGAAGCTTTCTTT	CASSTSRDEAFF	NA	NA	TRBV11-3	TRBJ1-1
TGCAGCGCCGGACAGGCTAGCACAGATACGCAGTATTTT	CSAGQASTDTQYF	TRBD1	once	TRBV29-1	TRBJ2-3
TGTGCCAGCAGCCTTCAACTCGGGTGGGGGGACACTGAAGCTTTCTTT	CASSLQLGWGDTEAFF	NA	NA	TRBV5-6	TRBJ1-1
TGTGCCAGCAGCCCTGGAGTTGCGCGGTCCTACGAGCAGTACTTC	CASSPGVARSYEQYF	NA	once	TRBV5-5	TRBJ2-7
TGTGCCAGCAGTTTAGCAGGGGTGGCCTATGGCTACACCTTC	CASSLAGVAYGYTF	NA	NA	TRBV27	TRBJ1-2
TGCAGCGTTGTCGGGGGGACAGGGCGAGGCTATGGCTACACCTTC	CSVVGGTGRGYGYTF	TRBD1	once	TRBV29-1	TRBJ1-2
TGTGCCAGCAGTTTATACGGGAGCGGAAATACGCAGTATTTT	CASSLYGSGNTQYF	NA	NA	TRBV27	TRBJ2-3
TGTGCCAGCAGTTACCGGACAGCATACAATGAGCAGTTCTTC	CASSYRTAYNEQFF	NA	once	TRBV27	TRBJ2-1
TGCGCCAGCAGCATCCTGGGACTAGCGGTCCGGGAGCAGTTCTTC	CASSILGLAVREQFF	TRBD2	NA	TRBV4-1	TRBJ2-1
TGTGCCAGCAGCGTAGTCCTCGGGGTCACTGAGCAGTTCTTC	CASSVVLGVTEQFF	NA	NA	TRBV9	TRBJ2-1
TGTGCCAGCAGTTTATCGGCGGGAGGGCCCGATGAGCAGTTCTTC	CASSLSAGGPDEQFF	TRBD2	once	TRBV27	TRBJ2-1
TGTGCCAGCAGTTCACCGGGAGTAAGCTACGAGCAGTACTTC	CASSSPGVSYEQYF	NA	NA	TRBV6-5	TRBJ2-7
TGTGCCAGCAGTGAAGGAGGGGGACAGGGGACTCGGGGCTACACCTTC	CASSEGGGQGTRGYTF	TRBD1	NA	TRBV2	TRBJ1-2
TGTGCCAGCAGCCGAACAGGGTTTCAAGAGACCCAGTACTTC	CASSRTGFQETQYF	NA	NA	TRBV14	TRBJ2-5
TGCGCCAGCAGCCAAGAGGCCGGGCGGGGGAATGAAAAACTGTTTTTT	CASSQEAGRGNEKLFF	NA	NA	TRBV4-1	TRBJ1-4